The TCR beta chain described here comes from a study of CD8+ T cells in alopecia areata. General study points: TCR sharing was clearer in mice than between patients, perhaps partly owing to patient HLA diversity. Scalp samples also contribute reads from the resident alphabeta T cells found in normal skin.

Comments on this clone: Antigen unknown.

Reverse transcription of extracted RNA yielded cDNA, which provided the sequencing template. Generated by immunoSEQ multiplex PCR, the TCRdb table keeps only in-frame clones and is missing some. The table lists 140,000 to 150,000 clones, less than 65% of them singletons. Researchers picked out CD4+ and CD8+ T cells from PBMCs by sorting. The clonotype comes from a human donor in good health. Sample: CD8+ T cells sorted from blood.

CDR3 sequence (DNA): TGTGCCAGCGTCCTAGCGGTACCTAGCACAGATACGCAGTATTTT. Translating it yields CASVLAVPSTDTQYF. V and J are TRBV7-8 and TRBJ2-3; 7 bases agree with TRBD2. Trimming at V came to 8 bases and at J to 0 bases, leaving 8 bases not matched to a gene. The CDR3 extends over 15 amino acids. Germline-derived CDR1 and CDR2 are SGHVS and FQNEAQ. Together with reference TRBV7-8 and TRBJ2-3, the CDR3 gives the full variable domain: GAGVSQSPRYKVAKRGQDVALRCDPISGHVSLFWYQQALGQGPEFLTYFQNEAQLDKSGLPSDRFFAERPEGSVSTLKIQRTQQEDSAVYLCASVLAVPSTDTQYFGPGTRLTVL.